One sample yielded the 10 T cell receptor beta chains listed below, sequenced in a study of cytomegalovirus exposure and HLA in healthy donors. The PCR employed 60 Vbeta primers together with 13 Jbeta primers. Here immunoSEQ multiplex PCR was the method, and the copy in TCRdb shows in-frame clones only, minus some. The data show approximately 150,000 clones, with roughly three quarters seen just once and 4.7% held by the top ten. Material: PBMCs. These receptors were collected from a man between 18 and 29 years old in good health and CMV-seropositive.

The V call is TRBV30, the J call TRBJ1-2; a weak D match, TRBD1 (6 bases). Trimming removed 4 bases from V and 7 bases from J, with 16 bases in between. CDR3 length equals 13 residues. Germline assignment: CDR1 GTSNPN and CDR2 SVGIG (reference sequence). CDR3 amino acids: CAWTNTGLSGYTF. Written as DNA, the CDR3 is TGTGCCTGGACCAATACAGGGCTAAGTGGCTACACCTTC.

V and J are TRBV4-2 and TRBJ2-3; 13 nucleotides align to TRBD2. The germline gives CDR1 LGHNA, CDR2 YNFKEQ. This CDR3 contains 18 residues. V lost 0 bases and J lost 3; bases outside the gene matches: 6. CDR3 in DNA: TGTGCCAGCAGCCAAGATCCAGGGGGACTAGCGGGGACAGATACGCAGTATTTT. Its protein is CASSQDPGGLAGTDTQYF.

The V call is TRBV29-1, the J call TRBJ1-2, with D unresolved. This CDR3 has 13 amino acids. Trimming pared 7 bases from V and 4 bases from J, leaving 16 bases between. The germline V gene has CDR1 SQVTM and CDR2 ANQGSEA. The CDR3: CSDWGVGGYGYTF. CDR3 sequence (DNA): TGCAGCGATTGGGGAGTGGGAGGCTATGGCTACACCTTC.

J is TRBJ2-3 and V is TRBV28; D is perhaps TRBD2 (6 bases). V gave up 6 bases and J gave up 4 bases, with 17 bases separating them. CDR3 length equals 15 residues. The germline V gene encodes CDR1 MDHEN and CDR2 SYDVKM. The CDR3, as DNA: TGTGCCAGCAGATTTTGGGGGGAGGCGGCAGATACGCAGTATTTT. Translated: CASRFWGEAADTQYF.

In its sample, this clone was seen a few times. The V and J genes are TRBV6-1 and TRBJ1-6; 8 bases line up with TRBD1. After removal of 6 bases from V and 7 bases from J, the junction contained 5 bases not matched to a gene. Germline lookup yields CDR1 MNHNS and CDR2 SASEGT. This CDR3 region has 14 residues. The chain's CDR3 is CASRRDRTNSPLHF. CDR3 DNA sequence: TGTGCCAGCAGGAGGGACAGGACGAATTCACCCCTCCACTTT.

The gene calls are TRBV2 and TRBJ1-2; TRBD1 might be the D (6 bases). The length of the CDR3 is 14 residues. Germline loops: CDR1 SNHLY, CDR2 FYNNEI. V lost 2 bases and J 8 bases, leaving 15 bases between the germline ends. CDR3 sequence reads: CASSERGSLRGYTF. The CDR3, as DNA: TGTGCCAGCAGTGAAAGGGGGAGCCTAAGGGGCTACACCTTC.

The genes are TRBV19 and TRBJ1-2, with D perhaps matching TRBD1 (6 bases). Germline V gene data show CDR1 as LNHDA and CDR2 as SQIVND (reference sequence). The germline V and J ends were trimmed by 5 bases and 4 bases, with 17 bases remaining between them. The CDR3 totals 15 residues. The CDR3 loop is CASSLPRTQGYGYTF. The DNA for the CDR3 is TGTGCCAGTAGTCTCCCTCGGACACAGGGCTATGGCTACACCTTC.

This clone was observed a handful of times. V is TRBV11-3 and J is TRBJ2-5; 9 bases line up with TRBD2. This CDR3 has 17 residues. V shed 0 bases, J shed 2 bases, and the junction held 7 bases outside the gene matches. Germline V lookup: CDR1 SGHNT, CDR2 YENEEA. The DNA of the CDR3 is TGTGCCAGCAGCTTAGAGTTTAGCGGGAGCTGGCAAGAGACCCAGTACTTC. This encodes CASSLEFSGSWQETQYF.

The V and J genes are TRBV5-6 and TRBJ2-7; weak D call: TRBD2 (7 bases). The CDR3 sequence is 15 residues long. Germline lookup yields CDR1 SGHDT and CDR2 YYEEEE. V dropped 1 base and J dropped 4 bases, with 15 bases sitting between them. The CDR3 loop is CASSLRGAKWYEQYV. In DNA form, the CDR3 reads TGTGCCAGCAGCTTGCGGGGGGCGAAGTGGTACGAGCAGTACGTC.

This clone occurred a few times. This chain uses TRBV28 with TRBJ2-1, with 10 bases fitting TRBD1. Per the germline V gene, CDR1 is MDHEN and CDR2 is SYDVKM. This CDR3 has 13 amino acids. The V gene end was trimmed by 4 bases and the J gene end by 9 bases; junction bases not matched to a gene: 3. In DNA, the CDR3 is TGTGCCAGCAGTTCCGGACAGGGGGGTGAGCAGTTCTTC. It codes for CASSSGQGGEQFF.